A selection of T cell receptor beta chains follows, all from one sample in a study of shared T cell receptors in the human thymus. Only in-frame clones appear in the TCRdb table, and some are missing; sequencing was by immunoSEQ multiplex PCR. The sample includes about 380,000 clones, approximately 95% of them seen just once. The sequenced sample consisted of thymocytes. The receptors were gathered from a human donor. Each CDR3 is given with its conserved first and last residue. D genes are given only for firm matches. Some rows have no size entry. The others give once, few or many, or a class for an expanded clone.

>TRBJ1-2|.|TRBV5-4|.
CASSLMGANYGYTF
TGTGCCAGCAGCTTGATGGGAGCTAACTATGGCTACACCTTC
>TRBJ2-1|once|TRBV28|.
CASSLGERGSYNEQFF
TGTGCCAGCAGTTTGGGGGAGAGGGGATCCTACAATGAGCAGTTCTTC
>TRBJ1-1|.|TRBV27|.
CASSPVKRIGQTNTEAFF
TGTGCCAGCAGTCCAGTTAAGAGGATTGGGCAGACGAACACTGAAGCTTTCTTT
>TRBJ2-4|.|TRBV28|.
CASSLYPRDTEAKNIQYF
TGTGCCAGCAGTTTATACCCCCGGGACACCGAAGCCAAAAACATTCAGTACTTC
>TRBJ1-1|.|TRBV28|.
CASSLSVYCRTVNTEAFF
TGTGCCAGCAGTTTATCAGTGTATTGTAGGACGGTGAACACTGAAGCTTTCTTT
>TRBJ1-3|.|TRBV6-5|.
CASSYGVGGNTIYF
TGTGCCAGCAGTTACGGGGTGGGTGGAAACACCATATATTTT
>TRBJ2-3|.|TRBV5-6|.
CASSLLEADTQYF
TGTGCCAGCAGCTTGCTGGAGGCAGATACGCAGTATTTT
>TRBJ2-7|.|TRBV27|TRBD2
CASSLGVAGSEQYF
TGTGCCAGCAGTTTAGGAGTAGCGGGATCCGAGCAGTACTTC
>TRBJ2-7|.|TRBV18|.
CASSPGWWYEQYF
TGTGCCAGCTCACCAGGTTGGTGGTACGAGCAGTACTTC
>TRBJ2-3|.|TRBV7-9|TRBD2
CASSSARLAGGRADTQYF
TGTGCCAGCAGCTCAGCCCGACTAGCGGGAGGGAGGGCAGATACGCAGTATTTT
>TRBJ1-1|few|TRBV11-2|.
CASIADTEAFF
TGTGCCAGCATTGCGGACACTGAAGCTTTCTTT
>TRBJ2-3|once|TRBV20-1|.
CSASRLRYF
TGCAGTGCTAGTCGTTTGCGGTATTTT
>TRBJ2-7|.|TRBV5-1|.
CASSCGRSVRYEQYF
TGCGCCAGCAGCTGTGGTAGGTCAGTGCGGTACGAGCAGTACTTC
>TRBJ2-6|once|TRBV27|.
CASSLSGRPGANVLTF
TGTGCCAGCAGTTTATCGGGGAGGCCTGGGGCCAACGTCCTGACTTTC
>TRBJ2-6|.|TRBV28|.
CASRDPGANVLTF
TGTGCCAGCAGAGACCCCGGGGCCAACGTCCTGACTTTC
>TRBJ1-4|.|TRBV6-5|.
CASSYSMAGPTEKLFF
TGTGCCAGCAGTTACTCGATGGCAGGGCCAACTGAAAAACTGTTTTTT
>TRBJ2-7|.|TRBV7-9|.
CASSLGANEQYF
TGTGCCAGCAGCTTAGGGGCCAACGAGCAGTACTTC
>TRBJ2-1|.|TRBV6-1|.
CASSEVGVSDEQFF
TGTGCCAGCAGTGAAGTAGGGGTATCGGATGAGCAGTTCTTC
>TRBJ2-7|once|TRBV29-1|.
CSVRDLGTPPYEQYF
TGCAGCGTGAGGGACCTCGGGACACCTCCCTACGAGCAGTACTTC
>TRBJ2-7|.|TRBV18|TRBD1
CASSRRTGAPFRYF
TGTGCCAGCTCACGGAGGACAGGGGCCCCTTTTAGGTACTTC
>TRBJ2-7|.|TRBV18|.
CASSPLGTSRDYEQYF
TGTGCCAGCTCACCACTAGGAACTAGCAGGGACTACGAGCAGTACTTC
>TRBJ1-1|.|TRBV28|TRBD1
CASSLWGPTGGAGENTEAFF
TGTGCCAGCAGTTTATGGGGACCTACAGGGGGCGCTGGGGAGAACACTGAAGCTTTCTTT
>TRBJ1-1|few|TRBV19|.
CASSLGWQGNTEAFF
TGTGCCAGTAGTCTAGGGTGGCAGGGGAACACTGAAGCTTTCTTT
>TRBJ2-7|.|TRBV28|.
CASGVAGYEQYF
TGTGCCAGCGGGGTCGCGGGCTACGAGCAGTACTTC
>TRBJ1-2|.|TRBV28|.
CASSQRGGPYGYTF
TGTGCCAGCAGCCAACGGGGGGGCCCCTATGGCTACACCTTC
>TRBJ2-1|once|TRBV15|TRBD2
CATSSPSGGRNSYNEQFF
TGTGCCACCAGCTCACCCTCGGGAGGAAGGAACTCCTACAATGAGCAGTTCTTC
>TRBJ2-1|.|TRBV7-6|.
CASSGPYNEQFF
TGTGCCAGCAGCGGCCCCTACAATGAGCAGTTCTTC
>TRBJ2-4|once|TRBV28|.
CASSFETGHPRAKNIQYF
TGTGCCAGCAGTTTCGAGACGGGACACCCGAGGGCCAAAAACATTCAGTACTTC
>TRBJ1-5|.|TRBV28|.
CASSVTGGGNQPQHF
TGTGCCAGCAGCGTTACAGGAGGTGGCAATCAGCCCCAGCATTTT
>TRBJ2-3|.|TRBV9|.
CASSGPTSSLDTQYF
TGTGCCAGCAGCGGACCGACTAGTAGTTTAGATACGCAGTATTTT
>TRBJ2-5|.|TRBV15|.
CATSRGVSGKETQYF
TGTGCCACCAGCAGAGGTGTTTCGGGGAAAGAGACCCAGTACTTC
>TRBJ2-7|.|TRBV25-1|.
CASSGEQGFYEQYF
TGTGCCAGCAGTGGTGAACAGGGTTTCTACGAGCAGTACTTC
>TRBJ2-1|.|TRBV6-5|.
CASSSDRTFYNEQFF
TGTGCCAGCAGTTCAGACAGGACCTTCTACAATGAGCAGTTCTTC
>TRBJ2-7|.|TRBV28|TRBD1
CASRSRDRYSYEQYF
TGTGCCAGCAGATCCCGGGACAGGTACTCCTACGAGCAGTACTTC
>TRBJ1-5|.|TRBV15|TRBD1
CATSRVRGRRSNQPQHF
TGTGCCACCAGCAGAGTCAGGGGGCGTAGAAGCAATCAGCCCCAGCATTTT
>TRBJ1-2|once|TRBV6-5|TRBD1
CASSLDRDRVDYGYTF
TGTGCCAGCAGTTTAGACCGGGACAGGGTAGACTATGGCTACACCTTC
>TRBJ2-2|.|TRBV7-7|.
CASSLGTGELFF
TGTGCTAGCAGCTTAGGAACCGGGGAGCTGTTTTTT
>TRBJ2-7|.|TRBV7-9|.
CASSTVAYEQYF
TGTGCCAGCAGCACAGTGGCCTACGAGCAGTACTTC
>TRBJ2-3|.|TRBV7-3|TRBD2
CASSFSGTGDTQYF
TGTGCCAGCAGCTTCAGCGGGACGGGAGATACGCAGTATTTT
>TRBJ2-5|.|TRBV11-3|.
CASSPRAGDGQTQYF
TGTGCCAGCAGCCCCCGGGCCGGGGACGGACAGACCCAGTACTTC
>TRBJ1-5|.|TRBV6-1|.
CASSEPRRDQPQHF
TGTGCCAGCAGTGAACCACGAAGGGACCAGCCCCAGCATTTT
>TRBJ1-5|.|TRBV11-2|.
CASSLELASDSNQPQHF
TGTGCCAGCAGCTTAGAGTTAGCGAGCGATAGCAATCAGCCCCAGCATTTT
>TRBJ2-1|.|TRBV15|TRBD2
CATSRAPPNGLALRDNEQFF
TGTGCCACCAGCAGAGCCCCCCCAAACGGACTAGCTCTGAGGGACAATGAGCAGTTCTTC
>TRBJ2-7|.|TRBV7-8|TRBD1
CASSLGLNMGQNYEQYF
TGTGCCAGCAGCTTAGGACTGAATATGGGACAGAACTACGAGCAGTACTTC
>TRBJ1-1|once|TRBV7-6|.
CASSLYDRNTEAFF
TGTGCCAGCAGCTTATACGACAGGAACACTGAAGCTTTCTTT
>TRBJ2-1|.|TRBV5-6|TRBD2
CASSLAEGLAIWEQFF
TGTGCCAGCAGCTTGGCGGAGGGACTAGCTATCTGGGAGCAGTTCTTC
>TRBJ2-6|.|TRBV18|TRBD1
CASSTTGTAVDSGANVLTF
TGTGCCAGCTCAACCACCGGGACAGCTGTAGACTCTGGGGCCAACGTCCTGACTTTC
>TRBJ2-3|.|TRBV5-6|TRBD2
CASSSWASGTSVTDTQYF
TGTGCCAGCAGCTCTTGGGCGAGTGGGACTAGCGTCACAGATACGCAGTATTTT